This T cell receptor beta chain was captured by sequencing in a study of T-cell memory formation after mild COVID-19. The CDR3 totals 11 residues. Germline V gives CDR1 KGHDR, CDR2 SFDVKD. Between the trimmed V and J ends, which lost 2 bases and 8 bases, there was a span of 5 bases. It was 5'RACE with constant-segment primers that produced the TCR alpha and TCR beta cDNA libraries, which carried sample barcodes and UMIs. TCRdb itself ran the 5' RACE reads through MiXCR, one entry per CDR3 protein. The sample records about 470,000 distinct CDR3 sequences, approximately 18% being singletons. This clonotype turned up a few times. The target antigen is unknown. Findings and caveats of the study: Detection of some responders pre-infection suggested pre-existing cross-reactive memory T cells participated.

The chain combines TRBV24-1 with TRBJ1-1; D not certain. Sequences were obtained from PBMCs or a T cell subset sorted from them (not recorded which). The receptor comes from an adult woman who had mild COVID-19 (a few samples of this study predate the infection). Cell type and time point are not known. For the CDR3, the DNA is TGTGCCACCAGTGATTGGAGGGAAGCTTTCTTT. It codes for CATSDWREAFF.